The sequence of this T cell receptor beta chain was determined in a study of blood T cell repertoires in COVID-19. Overall study context: There were acute and convalescent COVID-19 samples, and they came from the United States, Italy and Spain. Sources were T cells, B-cell-depleted T cells, or PBMCs; the material itself was cDNA or gDNA.

While infection was still active, Seattle patients were enrolled and then followed longitudinally. Per the original methods: For nucleated cells, counts were estimated from reference gene primer amplification. The table came from immunoSEQ multiplex PCR; TCRdb's copy has only in-frame clones and leaves some out. V, J and clone size are those of that table, while D and trimming were read from the DNA. The sample lists approximately 300,000 clones; 70% to 90% were seen once. CDR1 and CDR2 from the germline V gene are SGDLS and YYNGEE. The J segment lost 1 base and the V segment lost 0 bases, leaving 9 bases of the junction unmatched. CDR3 size: 19 residues.

The gene calls are TRBV9 and TRBJ2-4, with 11 bases aligning to TRBD2. Sample: peripheral blood. The sequence derives from a woman in her 50s with COVID-19, enrolled during active disease. The CDR3 loop reads CASSVEGLAAAGAKNIQYF. Written as DNA, the CDR3 is TGTGCCAGCAGCGTAGAGGGACTAGCGGCAGCGGGGGCCAAAAACATTCAGTACTTC.